This TCR beta chain was captured by sequencing in a study of CD8 T cells in ankylosing spondylitis. The junction had 14 bases not matched to a gene; V was cut back by 8 bases and J by 10 bases. Germline V gene data show CDR1 as WSHSY and CDR2 as SAAADI. The CDR3 is 15 residues long. Remarks on this clonotype: Its specificity is unknown.

Study-level findings and limits: As reported, disease-linked clones showed significant enrichment in matched ankylosing spondylitis synovial fluid. Seemingly characteristic of ankylosing spondylitis blood was a TCR beta motif consisting of about 8 highly homologous variants. A CD8+ phenotype characterized the disease-linked clones, which were relatively rare in peripheral blood.

From the 5' RACE reads, TCRdb called clonotypes with MiXCR, one entry per CDR3 protein. Counted here are 200,000 to 300,000 distinct CDR3 sequences, 10% to 13% occurring once; the ten biggest clones make up 2.6%. V usage is TRBV10-2 and J usage is TRBJ2-1; 10 bases are shared with TRBD2. The TCR comes from a male donor with ankylosing spondylitis or in good health (not recorded which). Material: blood, either unsorted or a sorted T cell fraction (not recorded which). In DNA, the CDR3 is TGCGCCAGCGTCGCGGACAGCGGGGGGGTGGGAGAGCAGTTCTTC. Translation gives CASVADSGGVGEQFF.